Presented here are 21 T cell receptor beta chains from one specimen sequenced in a study of Ad26.COV2.S vaccination and SARS-CoV-2 variants. The treatment was: around 19 received Ad26.COV2.S at low or high dose, single or two shots; several received placebo; per-sample allocation not given. Sampling was done on day 63 after the first vaccine or placebo injection. Sequenced by immunoSEQ multiplex PCR; TCRdb stores in-frame clones only, minus some. The table records roughly 410,000 clones, about four fifths of them present only once. The sample consisted of peripheral blood, taken in a trial of Ad26.COV2.S vaccine versus placebo. These receptors were taken from a person between 18 and 65 years old who received the Ad26.COV2.S COVID-19 vaccine or a placebo.

This sequence joins TRBV19 and TRBJ2-5; perhaps D is TRBD1 or TRBD2 (5 bases each). V was pared by 10 bases and J by 0 bases, with 12 bases between. The length of the CDR3 is 13 residues. CDR1 and CDR2 (germline): LNHDA, SQIVND (reference sequence). The CDR3 region has the DNA TGTGCCACTTCCCGGGACCACCAAGAGACCCAGTACTTC. Protein: CATSRDHQETQYF.

The genes are TRBV6-1 and TRBJ1-6; D is unclear. V dropped 1 base and J dropped 9 bases, with 16 bases sitting between them. Germline values: CDR1 MNHNS, CDR2 SASEGT. CDR3 length equals 16 residues. CDR3 protein: CASSEVGGAFGSPLHF. CDR3 nucleotides: TGTGCCAGCAGTGAAGTCGGCGGAGCTTTTGGTTCACCCCTCCACTTT.

The chain has TRBV5-1 and TRBJ2-2; 9 bases align to TRBD1. Germline V gives CDR1 SGHRS, CDR2 YFSETQ. The V segment lost 7 bases and the J segment 7 bases; nucleotides outside the gene matches: 11. The CDR3 has 15 amino acids. The CDR3: CASGDGTGYVGELFF. DNA of the CDR3: TGCGCCAGCGGAGACGGGACAGGGTACGTCGGGGAGCTGTTTTTT.

This clone was picked up one time. The CDR3, as DNA: TGTGCCAGCAGTTACTCTAGGACAGCTTCTAATCAGCCCCAGCATTTT. This translates into CASSYSRTASNQPQHF. The rearrangement uses TRBV6-6 and TRBJ1-5; weak D call: TRBD1 (6 bases). There are 16 residues in the CDR3. Trimming removed 0 bases from V and 4 bases from J, with 13 bases in between. CDR1 is MNHNY and CDR2 is SVGAGI in the germline V gene (reference sequence).

J is TRBJ1-4 and V is TRBV2; 11 nucleotides match TRBD1. Germline V CDR1 and CDR2: SNHLY, FYNNEI. CDR3 length: 15 amino acids. V lost 4 bases, J lost 6 bases, and 4 bases stayed unmatched. Written as DNA, the CDR3 is TGTGCCAGCAGTGCCGGGACAGGGGGGCATGAAAAACTGTTTTTT. Its protein is CASSAGTGGHEKLFF.

The J gene is TRBJ1-2, the V gene TRBV5-1; D perhaps matches TRBD1 (6 bases). Per germline, CDR1 SGHRS and CDR2 YFSETQ. The CDR3 sequence is 15 residues long. The germline V and J ends were trimmed by 0 bases and 5 bases, with 14 bases remaining between them. Here the CDR3 DNA reads TGCGCCAGCAGCTTGGTGGGGGCGACATTGTATGGCTACACCTTC. Translating gives CASSLVGATLYGYTF. Variable domain in full (rest from reference TRBV5-1 and TRBJ1-2): KAGVTQTPRYLIKTRGQQVTLSCSPISGHRSVSWYQQTPGQGLQFLFEYFSETQRNKGNFPGRFSGRQFSNSRSEMNVSTLELGDSALYLCASSLVGATLYGYTFGSGTRLTVV.

A note on this clone: The sample has other DNA sequences that encode this CDR3 too. This chain uses TRBV2 with TRBJ1-4; D remains unclear. Germline loops: CDR1 SNHLY, CDR2 FYNNEI. Trimming removed 4 bases at V and 7 bases at J, with 7 bases between. The CDR3 contains 12 residues. CDR3 region: CASSGQIEKLFF. The CDR3 bases are TGTGCCAGCAGTGGGCAAATTGAAAAACTGTTTTTT.

V is TRBV5-6 and J is TRBJ2-5; 8 nucleotides agree with TRBD2. V trimming: 4 bases; J trimming: 10 bases; junction bases outside the gene matches: 18. The CDR3 has 16 residues. CDR1 and CDR2 (germline): SGHDT, YYEEEE. Written as DNA, the CDR3 is TGTGCCAGCAGCCACCGACTAGCGAGACGGTTGAGGGACCAGTACTTC. Translating it yields CASSHRLARRLRDQYF.

The rearrangement links TRBV7-2 to TRBJ1-1; D not certain. CDR3 length: 15 amino acids. V dropped 2 bases and J dropped 1 base, with 11 bases sitting between them. CDR1 and CDR2 from the germline V gene are SGHTA and FQGNSA. The CDR3 nucleotides read TGTGCCAGCAGCTTAAGGCCCACCAGGAACACTGAAGCTTTCTTT. Residues: CASSLRPTRNTEAFF. The full variable domain, with the rest looked up from reference TRBV7-2 and TRBJ1-1, is GAGVSQSPSNKVTEKGKDVELRCDPISGHTALYWYRQSLGQGLEFLIYFQGNSAPDKSGLPSDRFSAERTGGSVSTLTIQRTQQEDSAVYLCASSLRPTRNTEAFFGQGTRLTVV.

CDR3 protein: CASSLSRDSPLHF. The CDR3 DNA sequence: TGTGCCAGCAGTCTTTCTCGAGATTCACCCCTCCACTTT. This chain joins TRBV6-5 and TRBJ1-6; D is uncertain. CDR3 length: 13 residues. Germline values: CDR1 MNHEY, CDR2 SVGAGI. Trimming stripped 5 bases from V and 8 bases from J, with 10 bases between.

J is TRBJ1-6 and V is TRBV7-2; D is possibly TRBD1 (6 bases). Germline loops: CDR1 SGHTA, CDR2 FQGNSA. CDR3 length: 15 residues. Trimming stripped 1 base from V and 7 bases from J, with 11 bases between. The CDR3: CASSLGQGMNSPLHF. For the CDR3, the DNA is TGTGCCAGCAGCTTAGGGCAGGGGATGAATTCACCCCTCCACTTT.

The rearrangement uses TRBV3-1 (or the pseudogene TRBV3-2) and TRBJ1-2; TRBD1 might be the D (5 bases). Germline V gene lookup returns CDR1 LGHDT and CDR2 YNNKEL (reference sequence). V was clipped by 4 bases and J by 3 bases, with 12 bases between them. The CDR3 covers 14 residues. CDR3 DNA: TGTGCCAGCAGCCCGCGGGACGAGTACTATGGCTACACCTTC. Translated, it gives CASSPRDEYYGYTF.

The V call is TRBV7-2, the J call TRBJ2-5; D assignment may be TRBD1 or TRBD2 (6 bases each). In germline, CDR1 is SGHTA, CDR2 FQGNSA. Trimming took 1 base from V and 5 from J, leaving 14 bases between them. The CDR3 extends over 15 amino acids. CDR3 coding DNA: TGTGCCAGCAGCTTAGGGGCCGGGGGCAGGGAGACCCAGTACTTC. This codes for CASSLGAGGRETQYF.

The chain has TRBV28 and TRBJ1-5; D gene unclear. V was clipped by 7 bases and J by 1 base, with 5 bases between them. The germline gives CDR1 MDHEN, CDR2 SYDVKM. CDR3 length equals 12 residues. The CDR3 region has the DNA TGTGCCAGCACTATCAGCAATCAGCCCCAGCATTTT. As protein: CASTISNQPQHF.

In this sample, this clone turned up a few times. The chain links TRBV27 to TRBJ1-3; D unclear. This CDR3 is 15 amino acids long. Germline CDR1 MNHEY, CDR2 SMNVEV (reference sequence). Trimming pared 6 bases from V and 1 base from J, leaving 13 bases between. CDR3 residues: CASSRAGLSGNTIYF. CDR3 in DNA: TGTGCCAGCAGCCGCGCCGGGCTTTCTGGAAACACCATATATTTT.

There are a few counts of this clone. Within the sample, other DNA sequences also encode this same CDR3. V gene TRBV5-1 combines with J gene TRBJ2-3; the D gene is possibly TRBD1 (6 bases). The V and J ends lost 0 bases and 2 bases respectively, with 7 bases between them. CDR1 is SGHRS and CDR2 is YFSETQ in the germline V gene. The CDR3 has 14 amino acids. The CDR3 DNA reads TGCGCCAGCAGCTTGGGGACAGCCACAGATACGCAGTATTTT. This codes for CASSLGTATDTQYF.

This chain links TRBV5-4 with TRBJ2-1; 12 nucleotides agree with TRBD1. Unmatched junction bases numbered 4, after V lost 2 bases and J lost 7 bases. The CDR3 runs to 15 residues. The germline gives CDR1 SGHNT, CDR2 YYREEE (reference sequence). The CDR3 DNA reads TGTGCCAGCAGCTTCGGGACAGGGGGCAATAATGAGCAGTTCTTC. It yields the protein CASSFGTGGNNEQFF.

The gene calls are TRBV5-6 and TRBJ1-2; D is possibly TRBD1 (5 bases). Looked up from germline, CDR1 is SGHDT and CDR2 is YYEEEE. Trimming pared 2 bases from V and 4 bases from J, leaving 9 bases between. There are 13 residues in the CDR3. The CDR3 nucleotides read TGTGCCAGCAGCTTCGGGGGGTTCTATGGCTACACCTTC. Protein sequence: CASSFGGFYGYTF.

This chain connects TRBV5-1 to TRBJ2-5, with D perhaps TRBD1 or TRBD2 (6 bases each). Trimming cost V 2 bases and J 5 bases, with 22 bases left between them. CDR3 length: 17 amino acids. Germline CDR1 is SGHRS and CDR2 is YFSETQ. The CDR3 nucleotides are TGCGCCAGCAGCTTAACGCATTCTCCCGGGGGCTGGGAGACCCAGTACTTC. This translates into CASSLTHSPGGWETQYF.

The chain couples TRBV5-5 to TRBJ1-5; D perhaps matches TRBD1 (6 bases). The CDR3 runs to 15 residues. Trimming shortened V by 1 base and J by 9 bases, and 17 bases separated the two germline ends. From germline, CDR1 is SGHKS and CDR2 YYEKEE (reference sequence). Here the CDR3 DNA reads TGTGCCAGCAGCTTGCGTTCAGGGACATTGGTGCCCCAGCATTTT. It codes for CASSLRSGTLVPQHF.

This clone was counted a few times. The rearrangement joins TRBV7-2 to TRBJ2-1; D uncertain. The CDR3 contains 15 residues. Germline V gene lookup returns CDR1 SGHTA and CDR2 FQGNSA. Trimming stripped 4 bases from V and 4 bases from J, with 14 bases between. The CDR3 region has the DNA TGTGCCAGCAGCTCCGCCGGTTCCGTTTACAATGAGCAGTTCTTC. This sequence encodes CASSSAGSVYNEQFF.